This is a list of T cell receptor beta chains from one sample in a study of blood T cell repertoires in COVID-19. Profiled with immunoSEQ multiplex PCR; TCRdb holds only in-frame clones, not every one. The sample yields about 340,000 clones, around 86% seen once. The source material was PBMCs or T cells enriched from blood (not recorded which). Source of these receptors: a woman aged 40 to 50 with acute COVID-19. Each CDR3 is given with its conserved first and last residue.

V gene | CDR3 protein
TRBV6-2/TRBV6-3 | CASSYFGTVRFNEQFF
TRBV4-2 | CASSQTPGEGTEAFF
TRBV19 | CASSSNTGASFYGYTF
TRBV7-3 | CASSLGVSSPLHF
TRBV6-2/TRBV6-3 | CASSLRVGNQPQHF
TRBV29-1 | CSVEGGGGGKNIQYF
TRBV7-6 | CASGRVNEKLFF
TRBV15 | CATSRTSRVDTEAFF
TRBV19 | CASSLSGQGPYEQYF
TRBV11-2 | CATLYSGRSIGEQFF
TRBV9 | CASSVVGGDFDTQYF
TRBV5-6 | CASSHGLAGLETQYF
TRBV4-3 | CASSLETGWYGYTF
TRBV5-6 | CASSLAGGVSRQPQHF
TRBV6-5 | CASSTGPRGGYTF
TRBV9 | CASSPGLGLPEAFF
TRBV2 | CASGTDSNQPQHF
TRBV10-2 | CASQGQGDTEAFF
TRBV19 | CASNPGQSNYGYTF
TRBV7-2 | CASSLGLAGGWTGELFF
TRBV7-6 | CASSLSSVGRYEQYF
TRBV18 | CASSPRGGQDTQYF
TRBV19 | CASRDYNSPLHF
TRBV4-1 | CASSQVATDNQPQHF
TRBV9 | CASSVGRAPYEQYF
TRBV9 | CASSVGPGGVYTEAFF
TRBV11-2 | CASSSLRGLGREYF
TRBV4-3 | CASSQEGGNGNQPQHF
TRBV6-4 | CASSRRGPLGQPQHF
TRBV7-9 | CASSAQAIYGYTF
TRBV25-1 | CASSEYKGVGYTF
TRBV19 | CASSISTGLQETQYF
TRBV6-5 | CASSYLGGQGLYEQYF
TRBV6-2/TRBV6-3 | CASIPSGTTNYGYTF
TRBV28 | CASSLRGPKRRISF
TRBV27 | CASSLWSKGSTGELFF
TRBV28 | CASSPYRTGDGGINQPQHF
TRBV13 | CASSLGDRDTGELFF
TRBV3-1/TRBV3-2 | CASSPRVSNGYTF
TRBV9 | CASSGGTGVDEQYF
TRBV10-3 | CAISRQASQPQHF
TRBV6-4 | CASSPGGIGDTEAFF
TRBV7-8 | CASSLGGGKAFF
TRBV7-3 | CASSPSGDNEQFF
TRBV9 | CASSPRQGKNTEAFF
TRBV5-1 | CASSPSSGNHYNEQFF
TRBV4-2 | CASSQIGGNYGYTF
TRBV5-1 | CASAKVRDRGRADTQYF
TRBV18 | CASSPGAMDKTTIRNEQFF
TRBV7-2 | CASSLGRAENSPLHF
TRBV28 | CASNDYLGREAFF
TRBV9 | CASSPRAGALTGELFF
TRBV7-6 | CASSLVVPQGKIPNSYNSPLHF
TRBV5-1 | CASSLDEGQGIYEQYF
TRBV3-1/TRBV3-2 | CASSQGPGQSTDTQYF
TRBV15 | CATSPGQGAGNTIYF
TRBV6-6 | CASSFTGTYEQYF
TRBV13 | CASSTWTGPSYEQYF
TRBV5-4 | CASSSQGVGSPLHF
TRBV12-3/TRBV12-4 | CASSPGTLYTF